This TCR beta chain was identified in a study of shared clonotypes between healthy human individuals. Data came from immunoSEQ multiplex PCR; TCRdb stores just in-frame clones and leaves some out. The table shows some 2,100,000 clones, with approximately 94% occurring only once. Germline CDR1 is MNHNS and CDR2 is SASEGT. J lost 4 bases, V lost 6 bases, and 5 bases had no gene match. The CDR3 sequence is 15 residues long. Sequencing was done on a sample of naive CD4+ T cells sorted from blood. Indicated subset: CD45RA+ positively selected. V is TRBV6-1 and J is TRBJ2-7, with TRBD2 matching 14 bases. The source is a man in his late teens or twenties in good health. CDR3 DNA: TGTGCCAGCAGAGTGACTAGCGGGGGGGCTTACGAGCAGTACTTC. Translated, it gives CASRVTSGGAYEQYF.